Listed below are T cell receptor beta chains from one sample, sequenced in a study of cytomegalovirus exposure and HLA in healthy donors. Assay used: immunoSEQ multiplex PCR; TCRdb lists only in-frame clones, some missing. The data contain about 88,000 clones, roughly 74% of them singletons. Sequencing used PBMCs. Source of these receptors: a woman aged 18-29 years in good health and CMV-seropositive. The CDR3 runs from the conserved cysteine through the conserved F or W. A D gene is named only where the DNA matches it firmly. Rows give clone size only sometimes, using once, few, many, or a class for an expanded clone.

D gene: -; clone size: few; V gene: TRBV19; J gene: TRBJ1-1; CDR3 protein: CASSTTGNTEAFF; CDR3 DNA: TGTGCCAGTAGTACGACAGGGAACACTGAAGCTTTCTTT
D gene: TRBD2; clone size: -; V gene: TRBV6-1; J gene: TRBJ2-3; CDR3 protein: CASSVAGEADTQYF; CDR3 DNA: TGTGCCAGCAGTGTAGCGGGAGAGGCAGATACGCAGTATTTT
D gene: -; clone size: once; V gene: TRBV28; J gene: TRBJ1-5; CDR3 protein: CASRGDISNQPQHF; CDR3 DNA: TGTGCCAGCAGGGGGGACATTAGCAATCAGCCCCAGCATTTT
D gene: TRBD2; clone size: -; V gene: TRBV9; J gene: TRBJ2-5; CDR3 protein: CASSAGASGYQETQYF; CDR3 DNA: TGTGCCAGCAGCGCGGGGGCTAGCGGGTACCAAGAGACCCAGTACTTC
D gene: TRBD2; clone size: -; V gene: TRBV29-1; J gene: TRBJ2-3; CDR3 protein: CSVIRQGRLAGGGRTADTQYF; CDR3 DNA: TGCAGCGTTATCCGGCAGGGACGACTAGCGGGAGGGGGGAGGACAGCAGATACGCAGTATTTT
D gene: -; clone size: -; V gene: TRBV9; J gene: TRBJ1-2; CDR3 protein: CASSGRTAVSTYTF; CDR3 DNA: TGTGCCAGCAGCGGACGGACAGCTGTTTCCACCTACACCTTC
D gene: TRBD1; clone size: -; V gene: TRBV28; J gene: TRBJ1-5; CDR3 protein: CASTVLGQGEEQPQHF; CDR3 DNA: TGTGCCAGCACAGTACTCGGACAGGGTGAAGAACAGCCCCAGCATTTT
D gene: -; clone size: few; V gene: TRBV6-5; J gene: TRBJ2-7; CDR3 protein: CASSYSRGYEQYF; CDR3 DNA: TGTGCCAGCAGTTACTCGAGAGGTTACGAGCAGTACTTC
D gene: -; clone size: -; V gene: TRBV4-3; J gene: TRBJ1-4; CDR3 protein: CASSQDLGGHNEKLFF; CDR3 DNA: TGCGCCAGCAGCCAAGATTTAGGGGGACACAATGAAAAACTGTTTTTT
D gene: -; clone size: few; V gene: TRBV11-1; J gene: TRBJ2-1; CDR3 protein: CASSFSLRVDSYNEQFF; CDR3 DNA: TGTGCCAGCAGCTTCTCACTACGGGTGGACTCCTACAATGAGCAGTTCTTC
D gene: -; clone size: few; V gene: TRBV9; J gene: TRBJ2-1; CDR3 protein: CASSLGTPRDEQFF; CDR3 DNA: TGTGCCAGCAGTCTTGGGACACCCAGGGATGAGCAGTTCTTC
D gene: -; clone size: -; V gene: TRBV30; J gene: TRBJ1-1; CDR3 protein: CAWSGSVRGMNTEAFF; CDR3 DNA: TGTGCCTGGAGTGGCTCAGTCAGAGGGATGAACACTGAAGCTTTCTTT
D gene: TRBD2; clone size: -; V gene: TRBV9; J gene: TRBJ2-5; CDR3 protein: CASSVTSGRATETQYF; CDR3 DNA: TGTGCCAGCAGCGTGACTAGCGGGAGGGCCACTGAGACCCAGTACTTC
D gene: -; clone size: few; V gene: TRBV6-5; J gene: TRBJ1-6; CDR3 protein: CASSYGAENSPLHF; CDR3 DNA: TGTGCCAGCAGTTACGGGGCAGAAAATTCACCCCTCCACTTT
D gene: TRBD1; clone size: -; V gene: TRBV4-1; J gene: TRBJ1-2; CDR3 protein: CASSQYAGGISGYTF; CDR3 DNA: TGCGCCAGCAGCCAATACGCAGGGGGAATAAGCGGCTACACCTTC
D gene: TRBD1; clone size: -; V gene: TRBV28; J gene: TRBJ1-1; CDR3 protein: CASIWGTGGMNTEAFF; CDR3 DNA: TGTGCCAGCATCTGGGGGACAGGGGGGATGAACACTGAAGCTTTCTTT
D gene: -; clone size: -; V gene: TRBV5-6; J gene: TRBJ2-3; CDR3 protein: CASSQGSTDTQYF; CDR3 DNA: TGTGCCAGCAGCCAGGGTAGCACAGATACGCAGTATTTT
D gene: TRBD2; clone size: -; V gene: TRBV6-5; J gene: TRBJ2-1; CDR3 protein: CASRRLAVLNNEQFF; CDR3 DNA: TGTGCCAGCAGACGACTAGCGGTTCTGAACAATGAGCAGTTCTTC
D gene: TRBD1; clone size: -; V gene: TRBV6-1; J gene: TRBJ2-2; CDR3 protein: CASSVGTGNTGELFF; CDR3 DNA: TGTGCCAGCAGTGTTGGGACAGGGAACACCGGGGAGCTGTTTTTT
D gene: -; clone size: few; V gene: TRBV19; J gene: TRBJ1-1; CDR3 protein: CASSIVGGTEAFF; CDR3 DNA: TGTGCCAGTAGTATAGTGGGAGGCACTGAAGCTTTCTTT
D gene: TRBD2; clone size: -; V gene: TRBV7-2; J gene: TRBJ2-1; CDR3 protein: CASTWTSGRGEQFF; CDR3 DNA: TGTGCCAGCACCTGGACTAGCGGGAGAGGAGAGCAGTTCTTC
D gene: TRBD1; clone size: -; V gene: TRBV18; J gene: TRBJ2-7; CDR3 protein: CASSLLKQGDEQYF; CDR3 DNA: TGTGCCAGCTCACTTTTAAAACAGGGGGACGAGCAGTACTTC